Shown below are 27 T cell receptor beta chains from a single sample sequenced in a study of chemoradiotherapy in HPV16-positive cancers. Sequenced by immunoSEQ multiplex PCR; TCRdb stores in-frame clones only, minus some. This table holds about 5,300 clones, 89% found once. The sample was blood, taken from a patient who underwent chemoradiotherapy. The receptors derive from a human donor with HPV-associated anogenital cancer.

The chain links TRBV4-3 to TRBJ2-6; D unclear. Germline V lookup: CDR1 LGHNA, CDR2 YSLEER. The CDR3 spans 15 residues. V was clipped by 3 bases and J by 0 bases, with 6 bases between them. CDR3 sequence: CASSQTGSGANVLTF. CDR3 DNA sequence: TGCGCCAGCAGCCAGACCGGCTCTGGGGCCAACGTCCTGACTTTC.

The chain is built from TRBV11-2 and TRBJ2-2; 9 positions agree with TRBD1. After removal of 6 bases from V and 6 bases from J, the junction contained 8 bases not matched to a gene. This CDR3 region has 15 residues. The V gene's germline CDR1 is SGHAT and CDR2 FQNNGV. The DNA for the CDR3 is TGTGCCAGCAGAACCGGGACAGGGTTTCCCGGGGAGCTGTTTTTT. This sequence encodes CASRTGTGFPGELFF.

The CDR3: CASSVGLSGRGEAFF. DNA for the CDR3: TGTGCCAGCAGCGTTGGACTCTCGGGGAGAGGGGAAGCTTTCTTT. The chain is built from TRBV7-9 and TRBJ1-1, with D hard to call. Per the germline V gene, CDR1 is SEHNR and CDR2 is FQNEAQ (reference sequence). The V end lost 5 bases, the J end lost 8 bases, and 21 bases lay between the germline ends. CDR3 length: 15 residues.

The J gene is TRBJ2-1, the V gene TRBV11-3; maybe TRBD2 (6 bases). The CDR3 extends over 15 amino acids. Germline CDR1 reads SGHNT; CDR2 reads YENEEA. V was pared by 3 bases and J by 6 bases, with 15 bases between. Here the CDR3 DNA reads TGTGCCAGCAGCTTCCTCGGGACTGGAATCAATGAGCAGTTCTTC. Its protein is CASSFLGTGINEQFF.

The rearrangement uses TRBV18 and TRBJ2-7, with D perhaps assigned TRBD1 or TRBD2 (6 bases each). Trimming took 2 bases from V and 5 from J, leaving 19 bases between them. Looked up from germline, CDR1 is KGHSH and CDR2 is LQKENI. CDR3 length: 16 amino acids. CDR3 nucleotides: TGTGCCAGCTCACCAAAACAAGGGGGGCGCGGCGACGAGCAGTACTTC. Its translation is CASSPKQGGRGDEQYF.

The chain carries TRBV30 and TRBJ2-7; D gene uncertain. Germline V CDR1 and CDR2: GTSNPN, SVGIG (reference sequence). The CDR3 spans 11 residues. The V and J ends lost 1 base and 4 bases respectively, with 5 bases between them. The DNA for the CDR3 is TGTGCCTGGAGTGCAGGATACGAGCAGTACTTC. It translates to CAWSAGYEQYF.

This clone has just one count. V and J are TRBV4-3 and TRBJ1-4; the match to TRBD1 covers 9 bases. The V gene's germline CDR1 is LGHNA and CDR2 YSLEER. The J segment lost 6 bases and the V segment lost 2 bases, leaving 7 bases of the junction unmatched. The CDR3 sequence is 16 residues long. The CDR3 nucleotides read TGCGCCAGCAGCCAATACGGGACAGGGAGGTATGAAAAACTGTTTTTT. It encodes CASSQYGTGRYEKLFF.

The chain links TRBV7-3 to TRBJ1-6, with D possibly being TRBD1 (6 bases). This CDR3 is built from 15 residues. The germline V and J ends were trimmed by 0 bases and 4 bases, with 7 bases remaining between them. Germline assignment: CDR1 SGHTA and CDR2 FQGTGA. The CDR3 spells CASSLTGQYNSPLHF. DNA of the CDR3: TGTGCCAGCAGCTTAACAGGACAGTATAATTCACCCCTCCACTTT.

V is TRBV2 and J is TRBJ1-2; D call uncertain. The V and J ends lost 6 bases and 7 bases respectively, with 9 bases between them. CDR3 length: 11 residues. Germline V gives CDR1 SNHLY, CDR2 FYNNEI. Here the CDR3 DNA reads TGTGCCAGCAGCTACTACCCTGGCTACACCTTC. Protein: CASSYYPGYTF.

The rearrangement uses TRBV7-9 and TRBJ2-3; tentative D call: TRBD1 (6 bases). The V gene's germline CDR1 is SEHNR and CDR2 FQNEAQ (reference sequence). V dropped 0 bases and J dropped 6 bases, with 10 bases sitting between them. The CDR3 sequence is 14 residues long. The CDR3 here is CASSLAPRGDTQYF. In nucleotides, the CDR3 is TGTGCCAGCAGCTTAGCGCCGAGGGGGGATACGCAGTATTTT.

The V call is TRBV4-3, the J call TRBJ2-7; possibly TRBD2 for D (5 bases). V was clipped by 0 bases and J by 4 bases, with 13 bases between them. CDR3 length: 15 residues. Germline V CDR1 and CDR2: LGHNA, YSLEER. CDR3 bases: TGCGCCAGCAGCCAAGATAGCAGCGGAGCATACGAGCAGTACTTC. Its translation: CASSQDSSGAYEQYF.

The chain links TRBV9 to TRBJ1-2, with 8 bases fitting TRBD1. The germline V gene has CDR1 SGDLS and CDR2 YYNGEE. The CDR3 extends over 15 amino acids. Trimming removed 4 bases from V and 8 bases from J; junction bases left unmatched: 13. CDR3 loop: CASSPQPGQGLGYTF. In DNA form, the CDR3 reads TGTGCCAGCAGCCCTCAACCCGGACAGGGCCTCGGCTACACCTTC.

The chain couples TRBV5-8 to TRBJ1-2, with D possibly being TRBD1 (5 bases). The CDR3 extends over 12 amino acids. V dropped 0 bases and J dropped 5 bases, with 5 bases sitting between them. The V gene's germline CDR1 is SGHTS and CDR2 YDEGEE. CDR3 sequence (DNA): TGTGCCAGCAGCTTGGAGGGGTATGGCTACACCTTC. Translating gives CASSLEGYGYTF.

The chain is built from TRBV19 and TRBJ2-5; D possibly corresponds to TRBD2 (6 bases). The germline gives CDR1 LNHDA, CDR2 SQIVND (reference sequence). Trimming shortened V by 9 bases and J by 1 base, and 18 bases separated the two germline ends. CDR3 length equals 15 residues. This CDR3 is CASTTGLLSQETQYF. The DNA for the CDR3 is TGTGCCAGCACTACGGGACTGCTTTCCCAAGAGACCCAGTACTTC.

The V gene is TRBV10-3, the J gene TRBJ2-5; D tentatively fits TRBD1 or TRBD2 (5 bases each). There are 13 residues in the CDR3. Trimming stripped 6 bases from V and 1 base from J, with 9 bases between. Germline CDR1 is ENHRY and CDR2 is SYGVKD. The CDR3 loop reads CAIRAGTQETQYF. The CDR3 nucleotides read TGTGCCATCAGGGCAGGGACCCAAGAGACCCAGTACTTC.

The chain recombines TRBV7-9 with TRBJ2-7, with D unresolved. In germline, CDR1 is SEHNR, CDR2 FQNEAQ (reference sequence). The ends were cut back, 4 bases at V and 3 bases at J, with 10 bases in the middle. The CDR3 extends over 13 amino acids. CDR3 sequence: CASSSSQDYEQYF. CDR3 nucleotide sequence: TGTGCCAGCAGCTCGTCTCAAGACTACGAGCAGTACTTC.

The rearrangement joins TRBV5-1 to TRBJ2-2; 9 bases map to TRBD1. This CDR3 has 20 residues. V lost 4 bases, J lost 0 bases, and 16 bases stayed unmatched. Per the germline V gene, CDR1 is SGHRS and CDR2 is YFSETQ. This chain's CDR3 is CASSPDRDRVFTSNTGELFF. The CDR3 nucleotides are TGCGCCAGCAGCCCGGACCGGGACAGGGTCTTTACCTCGAACACCGGGGAGCTGTTTTTT. Full variable domain (rest looked up from reference TRBV5-1 and TRBJ2-2): KAGVTQTPRYLIKTRGQQVTLSCSPISGHRSVSWYQQTPGQGLQFLFEYFSETQRNKGNFPGRFSGRQFSNSRSEMNVSTLELGDSALYLCASSPDRDRVFTSNTGELFFGEGSRLTVL.

This clone was seen only once. J is TRBJ1-2 and V is TRBV29-1, with D possibly matching TRBD1 (6 bases). The length of the CDR3 is 13 residues. CDR1 SQVTM and CDR2 ANQGSEA come from the germline V gene. Trimming removed 7 bases at V and 6 bases at J, with 18 bases between. The CDR3 reads CSDGGTPANGYTF. The DNA for the CDR3 is TGCAGCGATGGGGGGACACCCGCTAATGGCTACACCTTC. Using reference TRBV29-1 and TRBJ1-2 for the parts outside the CDR3, the full variable domain is SAVISQKPSRDICQRGTSLTIQCQVDSQVTMMFWYRQQPGQSLTLIATANQGSEATYESGFVIDKFPISRPNLTFSTLTVSNMSPEDSSIYLCSDGGTPANGYTFGSGTRLTVV.

The chain employs TRBV30 and TRBJ2-5; 8 nucleotides agree with TRBD1. The CDR3 spans 14 residues. Germline CDR1 GTSNPN, CDR2 SVGIG (reference sequence). J was trimmed by 5 bases and V by 3 bases; bases with no gene match: 8. Here the CDR3 DNA reads TGTGCCTGGAGCAGGGGGCTCCTGGGGGAGACCCAGTACTTC. Its translation is CAWSRGLLGETQYF.

The chain employs TRBV30 and TRBJ1-1; a possible D gene is TRBD1 (5 bases). Germline V gene lookup returns CDR1 GTSNPN and CDR2 SVGIG (reference sequence). V lost 2 bases and J lost 4, with 11 bases in between. The CDR3 totals 13 residues. CDR3 bases: TGTGCCTGGAGTCTAGGGGCGAGCACTGAAGCTTTCTTT. Protein sequence: CAWSLGASTEAFF. Full variable domain (missing parts from reference TRBV30 and TRBJ1-1): SQTIHQWPATLVQPVGSPLSLECTVEGTSNPNLYWYRQAAGRGLQLLFYSVGIGQISSEVPQNLSASRPQDRQFILSSKKLLLSDSGFYLCAWSLGASTEAFFGQGTRLTVV.

This chain joins TRBV4-3 and TRBJ1-1; D gene uncertain. The length of the CDR3 is 14 residues. Germline V CDR1 and CDR2: LGHNA, YSLEER. V lost 5 bases, J lost 2 bases, and 12 bases lay in between. CDR3 DNA: TGCGCCAGCAGCTGGGCTGGAACAAACACTGAAGCTTTCTTT. Translation: CASSWAGTNTEAFF.

The V and J genes are TRBV11-2 and TRBJ2-7, with a weak D call TRBD2 (5 bases). Per the germline V gene, CDR1 is SGHAT and CDR2 is FQNNGV. This CDR3 is built from 14 residues. V was cut by 4 bases and J by 7 bases, with 17 bases left in between. The CDR3 is CASSSPGGSKEQYF. The CDR3 coding sequence is TGTGCCAGCAGCTCCCCAGGTGGGAGTAAGGAGCAGTACTTC.

V and J are TRBV29-1 and TRBJ2-7; D gene unclear. V lost 4 bases and J lost 1, with 11 bases in between. The germline gives CDR1 SQVTM, CDR2 ANQGSEA. The CDR3 length is 13 residues. Here the CDR3 DNA reads TGCAGCGTTGCCCCGGGCAATTCCTACGAGCAGTACTTC. This codes for CSVAPGNSYEQYF.

The chain has TRBV2 and TRBJ2-7; the match to TRBD1 covers 7 bases. The CDR3 contains 13 residues. J was trimmed by 5 bases and V by 6 bases; bases with no gene match: 7. CDR1 SNHLY and CDR2 FYNNEI come from the germline V gene. CDR3 amino acids: CASRITGDNEQYF. The CDR3 coding sequence is TGTGCCAGCAGGATCACAGGGGACAACGAGCAGTACTTC. The whole variable domain, remainder taken from reference TRBV2 and TRBJ2-7, is EPEVTQTPSHQVTQMGQEVILRCVPISNHLYFYWYRQILGQKVEFLVSFYNNEISEKSEIFDDQFSVERPDGSNFTLKIRSTKLEDSAMYFCASRITGDNEQYFGPGTRLTVT.

The rearrangement joins TRBV5-4 to TRBJ2-5, with D perhaps TRBD1 or TRBD2 (5 bases each). In germline, CDR1 is SGHNT, CDR2 YYREEE (reference sequence). The V gene lost 4 bases and the J gene lost 2 bases, with 15 bases spanning the gap. This CDR3 region has 15 residues. This CDR3 is CASSIPGTRQETQYF. As DNA, the CDR3 is TGTGCCAGCAGCATCCCCGGGACCCGGCAAGAGACCCAGTACTTC.

This chain uses TRBV11-2 with TRBJ1-5; 7 bases match TRBD1. Germline values: CDR1 SGHAT, CDR2 FQNNGV. The junction had 4 bases not matched to a gene; V was cut back by 5 bases and J by 3 bases. CDR3 size: 14 residues. In nucleotides, the CDR3 is TGTGCCAGCAGCATGGACAGGTACAATCAGCCCCAGCATTTT. Its translation: CASSMDRYNQPQHF. Full variable domain (rest looked up from reference TRBV11-2 and TRBJ1-5): EAGVAQSPRYKIIEKRQSVAFWCNPISGHATLYWYQQILGQGPKLLIQFQNNGVVDDSQLPKDRFSAERLKGVDSTLKIQPAKLEDSAVYLCASSMDRYNQPQHFGDGTRLSIL.

The rearrangement joins TRBV4-3 to TRBJ2-3; the D gene is possibly TRBD2 (6 bases). Germline V gene sequence: CDR1 LGHNA, CDR2 YSLEER. The CDR3 spans 14 residues. Trimming pared 1 base from V and 4 bases from J, leaving 9 bases between. CDR3 bases: TGCGCCAGCAGCCAAGGGTGGGGGGCAGATACGCAGTATTTT. It yields the protein CASSQGWGADTQYF.